The T cell receptor beta chain under discussion was sequenced for a study of blood T cell repertoires in COVID-19. The V end was cut by 3 bases, the J end by 5 bases, with 7 bases between. This CDR3 has 12 amino acids. Looked up from germline, CDR1 is LGHDT and CDR2 is YNNKEL (reference sequence). Sequencing used immunoSEQ multiplex PCR; TCRdb keeps in-frame clones, though not all of them. This sample has about 300,000 clones, with roughly 88% found just once. The source is a woman aged 30 to 39 who had recovered from COVID-19. Source material: peripheral blood. The J gene is TRBJ1-1, the V gene TRBV3-1 (or the pseudogene TRBV3-2), with D unresolved. CDR3 sequence: CASSQAGTEAFF. The DNA for the CDR3 is TGTGCCAGCAGCCAGGCGGGAACTGAAGCTTTCTTT.